This T cell receptor beta chain came from a study of T cells in Graves' hyperthyroidism and ophthalmopathy. There are a few counts of this clonotype. RNA transcripts gave rise to amplified TCR beta CDR3 regions. TCR CDR3 regions were first amplified by RT-PCR with HTBI primers. TCRdb ran MiXCR on the multiplex PCR reads and lists one entry per CDR3 protein. This table has about 460,000 distinct CDR3 sequences, about 20% appearing once. Sequences were obtained from blood. This TCR derives from a woman between 65 and 79 years old with Graves' ophthalmopathy.

CDR3: CASSTSGSHEQYF. CDR3 nucleotide sequence: TGTGCCAGCAGTACGTCAGGGTCCCACGAGCAGTACTTC. This sequence joins TRBV6-8 and TRBJ2-7; weak D call: TRBD1 (5 bases). This CDR3 is built from 13 residues. V lost 5 bases to trimming and J lost 5 bases, with 13 bases between them. The germline V gene has CDR1 MNHGY and CDR2 SAAAGT.